A selection of T cell receptor beta chains follows, all from one sample in a study of blood T cell repertoires in COVID-19. The table came from immunoSEQ multiplex PCR; TCRdb's copy has only in-frame clones and leaves some out. The table records a few hundred thousand clones, roughly 87% of them present only once. The source material was PBMCs or T cells enriched from blood (not recorded which). The source of these receptors is a woman in her 30s who had recovered from COVID-19. Each CDR3 is given with its conserved first and last residue. Expanded clones get a size class; other rows say once, few or many, or leave the size out.

v_gene	j_gene	abundance	CDR3aa
TRBV25-1	TRBJ2-5	NA	CASSDLGQGQQETQYF
TRBV4-1	TRBJ1-1	NA	CANHAWGCGTEAFF
TRBV11-2	TRBJ2-2	NA	CASSRAGTGTGELFF
TRBV19	TRBJ1-2	NA	CASSMDRGNYGYTF
TRBV7-9	TRBJ2-7	NA	CASSPASGRLGLEQYF
TRBV27	TRBJ2-7	few	CASRPNSGSRSSYEQYF
TRBV5-1	TRBJ1-1	NA	CASSLDRLNTEAFF
TRBV4-1	TRBJ1-1	NA	CASSLRGVEAFF
TRBV27	TRBJ1-1	NA	CASSLLSRTEAFF
TRBV27	TRBJ1-2	NA	CASSHGTGDYGYTF
TRBV6-4	TRBJ2-7	few	CASSEFGVPLDEQYF
TRBV10-3	TRBJ2-1	NA	CAISPPGGSLFF
TRBV7-9	TRBJ1-2	NA	CASSLIRQGHPRGYTF
TRBV5-1	TRBJ1-2	once	CASSLAPPEGGYTF
TRBV2	TRBJ1-5	NA	CASSGTGWNQPQHF
TRBV14	TRBJ1-6	NA	CASSQPHSPLHF
TRBV6-5	TRBJ1-6	NA	CASSPDRADSPLHF
TRBV19	TRBJ2-1	NA	CASSMSLLAVYNEQFF
TRBV2	TRBJ2-7	NA	CASCQTGAYSYEQYF
TRBV3-1/TRBV3-2	TRBJ2-2	NA	CASSLPGHLNTGELFF
TRBV7-9	TRBJ1-1	NA	CASSLGGLRMNTEAFF
TRBV5-1	TRBJ1-6	NA	CASSLREGMSSPLHF
TRBV27	TRBJ2-7	NA	CASKPGGLDEQYF
TRBV28	TRBJ2-5	once	CASSPGGAGARETQYF
TRBV30	TRBJ1-2	NA	CAWTAGMGYTF
TRBV7-3	TRBJ2-1	NA	CASSWTGPSSYNEQFF
TRBV3-1/TRBV3-2	TRBJ1-5	once	CASSQQGNQPQHF
TRBV11-2	TRBJ1-1	NA	CASSLISGITEAFF
TRBV27	TRBJ2-7	NA	CASSFSGGETYEQYF
TRBV28	TRBJ2-4	NA	CASSLGDRVRNIQYF
TRBV7-9	TRBJ2-2	NA	CASSLASNPNTGELFF
TRBV4-1	TRBJ1-2	NA	CARAMTGEGNYGYTF
TRBV6-1	TRBJ1-4	NA	CASSEHRGMEKLFF
TRBV10-3	TRBJ1-1	NA	CAISPGQGASLDEAFF
TRBV5-1	TRBJ2-1	NA	CASSLGALATGNEQFF